This T cell receptor beta chain was obtained from a study of T cell responses to AZD1222 COVID-19 vaccine. Study-wide points: Within unmutated variant regions lay the reported targets of nearly half of spike-specific TCRs.

A note on this clone: What it recognizes is unknown.

Measured with immunoSEQ multiplex PCR; TCRdb has only the in-frame clones, and not every one. Among 120,000 to 150,000 clones listed, 91% were seen once. V was shortened by 6 bases and J by 4 bases, with 10 bases between the two germline ends. This CDR3 contains 13 residues. Germline assignment: CDR1 MDHEN and CDR2 SYDVKM. The input for sequencing was peripheral blood, taken on day 0 of AZD1222 vaccination. The clonotype comes from an adult in good health. The rearrangement joins TRBV28 to TRBJ1-3; no clear D. CDR3 bases: TGTGCCAGCAGACTACCACAGGGAAACACCATATATTTT. It codes for CASRLPQGNTIYF.